Listed below are T cell receptor beta chains from one sample, sequenced in a study of blood T cell repertoires in COVID-19. Sequenced by immunoSEQ multiplex PCR; TCRdb stores in-frame clones only, minus some. The sample lists hundreds of thousands of clones, approximately 89% seen once, with approximately 12% in the top ten. The source material was peripheral blood. These receptors all come from a woman between 50 and 59 years old with COVID-19, enrolled during active disease. The CDR3 runs from the conserved cysteine through the conserved F or W. The D gene is left open where the match is weak. Clone size is stated in some rows and not others, as once, few, many or a class when expanded.

d_gene,j_gene,abundance,v_gene,CDR3nt,CDR3aa
TRBD1,TRBJ2-1,-,TRBV24-1,TGTGCCACCAGTGATCCGACCGGGACAGGGAGTCATGAGCAGTTCTTC,CATSDPTGTGSHEQFF
-,TRBJ2-3,-,TRBV14,TGTGCCAGCAGCCAGGGGAGCCCCACAGATACGCAGTATTTT,CASSQGSPTDTQYF
TRBD1,TRBJ1-2,-,TRBV6-5,TGTGCCAGCACTCGGACAGGGGGAGACTATGGCTACACCTTC,CASTRTGGDYGYTF
-,TRBJ1-1,-,TRBV2,TGTGCCGCAAAAAGGTGGGGGCTTTCAGCTTTCTTT,CAAKRWGLSAFF
TRBD2,TRBJ2-1,-,TRBV6-1,TGTGCCAGCAGTGAACAGCCTGGGACTAGCGGGGGCGGCTCCTACAATGAGCAGTTCTTC,CASSEQPGTSGGGSYNEQFF
TRBD1,TRBJ2-1,-,TRBV29-1,TGCAGCGTTATCACACAGGGGGAAGAATACAATGAGCAGTTCTTC,CSVITQGEEYNEQFF
-,TRBJ2-3,-,TRBV29-1,TGCAGCGTTGCGCAGGGTCTAGATACGCAGTATTTT,CSVAQGLDTQYF
-,TRBJ2-1,-,TRBV11-2,TGTGCCAGCAGCCAGGAAAGCTCCTACAATGAGCAGTTCTTC,CASSQESSYNEQFF
-,TRBJ2-1,-,TRBV11-3,TGTGCCAGCAGCTTATCAGGTAACAATGAGCAGTTCTTC,CASSLSGNNEQFF
TRBD1,TRBJ1-4,-,TRBV7-8,TGTGCCAGCAGCTTAGTCCCGCAGGGGGCAACTAATGAAAAACTGTTTTTT,CASSLVPQGATNEKLFF
-,TRBJ1-2,-,TRBV2,TGTGCCAGGTCCAGTATTAACTATGGCTACACCTTC,CARSSINYGYTF
-,TRBJ1-1,-,TRBV6-5,TGTGCCAGCAGTTACTCCGGAGGGAACACTGAAGCTTTCTTT,CASSYSGGNTEAFF
-,TRBJ2-5,-,TRBV5-5,TGTGCCAGCAGCACCCGGACAGCCCAAGAGACCCAGTACTTC,CASSTRTAQETQYF
TRBD1,TRBJ1-1,-,TRBV2,TGTGCCAGCAGTGAATGGTTGTGGACAGGTCGGGGGTACACTGAAGCTTTCTTT,CASSEWLWTGRGYTEAFF
-,TRBJ1-5,-,TRBV6-1,TGTGCCAGCAGTGAAGGGAGAGTTCAGCCCCAGCATTTT,CASSEGRVQPQHF
-,TRBJ1-5,once,TRBV21-1,TGTGCCAGCAGCAAAGATTCCGACAGATGCAATCAGCCCCAGCATTTT,CASSKDSDRCNQPQHF
-,TRBJ1-1,once,TRBV9,TGTGCCAGCAGTCGACAGCTAAACACTGAAGCTTTCTTT,CASSRQLNTEAFF